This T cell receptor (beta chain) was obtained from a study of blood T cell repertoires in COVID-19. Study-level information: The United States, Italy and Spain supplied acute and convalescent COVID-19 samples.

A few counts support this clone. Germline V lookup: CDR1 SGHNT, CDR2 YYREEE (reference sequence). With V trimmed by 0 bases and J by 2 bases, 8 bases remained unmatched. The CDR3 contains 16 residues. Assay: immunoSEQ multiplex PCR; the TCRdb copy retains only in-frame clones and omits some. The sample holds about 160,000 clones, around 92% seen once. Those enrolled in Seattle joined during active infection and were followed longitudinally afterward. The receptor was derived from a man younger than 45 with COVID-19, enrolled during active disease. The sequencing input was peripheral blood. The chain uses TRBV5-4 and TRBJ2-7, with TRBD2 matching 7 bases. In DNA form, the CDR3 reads TGTGCCAGCAGCTTGGGGGGGAGGGCCAGCCCCTACGAGCAGTACTTC. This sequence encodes CASSLGGRASPYEQYF. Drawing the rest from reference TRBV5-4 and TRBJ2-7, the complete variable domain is ETGVTQSPTHLIKTRGQQVTLRCSSQSGHNTVSWYQQALGQGPQFIFQYYREEENGRGNFPPRFSGLQFPNYSSELNVNALELDDSALYLCASSLGGRASPYEQYFGPGTRLTVT.